What follows are 26 T cell receptor beta chains derived from one specimen sequenced in a study of cytomegalovirus exposure and HLA in healthy donors (dated by TCRdb to the late 2010s). Receptors were amplified or captured by the immunoSEQ multiplex PCR assay. For the multiplex PCR, a mixture combining 60 forward primers for TCR Vbeta segments and 13 reverse primers for TCR Jbeta segments was used. TCRdb holds this immuneACCESS table with in-frame rearrangements only. Some clones are missing; in checked studies, unresolved V genes explain under half, and the rest has no known cause. This sample gives a few hundred thousand clones in total; 80% to 90% of them show up just once. The ten top clones hold about 2% of the sample. The sequenced material came from PBMCs. The receptors here all came from a woman aged 35 to 49 in good health and CMV-seropositive.

The chain is built from TRBV9 and TRBJ1-1; possibly TRBD1 for D (6 bases). Trimming cost V 3 bases and J 5 bases, with 23 bases left between them. This CDR3 region has 17 residues. Germline values: CDR1 SGDLS, CDR2 YYNGEE. CDR3 in amino acids: CASSAGGAGKFRTEAFF. The DNA of the CDR3 is TGTGCCAGCAGCGCCGGGGGGGCAGGGAAGTTTAGAACTGAAGCTTTCTTT.

In its sample, this clone was seen once. V and J are TRBV9 and TRBJ2-2, with D unresolved. Trimming cost V 4 bases and J 4 bases, with 8 bases left between them. Germline V lookup: CDR1 SGDLS, CDR2 YYNGEE. This CDR3 contains 13 residues. CDR3 sequence (DNA): TGTGCCAGCAGCCCGGGTGCCACCGGGGAGCTGTTTTTT. Protein: CASSPGATGELFF.

This clone showed up just a few times. The chain carries TRBV25-1 and TRBJ2-3, with D perhaps TRBD2 (6 bases). CDR1 is MGHDK, CDR2 SYGVNS, per germline. Trimming pared 6 bases from V and 8 bases from J, leaving 15 bases between. The CDR3 length is 13 residues. The CDR3 region is CASSVSGPGTQYF. CDR3 DNA: TGTGCCAGCAGCGTTAGCGGCCCCGGTACGCAGTATTTT.

The genes are TRBV5-6 and TRBJ2-4; 7 nucleotides match TRBD2. V was clipped by 3 bases and J by 0 bases; unmatched bases: 12. Germline V gene data show CDR1 as SGHDT and CDR2 as YYEEEE. This CDR3 is 18 amino acids long. The CDR3 spells CASSSGPSGAVAKNIQYF. The CDR3 nucleotides read TGTGCCAGCAGCTCGGGACCTAGCGGAGCCGTAGCCAAAAACATTCAGTACTTC.

This chain joins TRBV5-1 and TRBJ2-6; a possible D gene is TRBD1 (6 bases). CDR1 SGHRS and CDR2 YFSETQ come from the germline V gene. The CDR3 is 15 amino acids. V was pared by 2 bases and J by 4 bases, with 10 bases between. CDR3 sequence: CASSFQGPGANVLTF. DNA of the CDR3: TGCGCCAGCAGCTTTCAGGGGCCGGGGGCCAACGTCCTGACTTTC.

The rearrangement uses TRBV5-1 and TRBJ1-2, with 11 positions matching TRBD1. The trim removed 1 base at V and 3 bases at J, leaving 11 bases unmatched. The CDR3 has 18 residues. CDR1 is SGHRS, CDR2 YFSETQ, per germline. The CDR3 reads CASSLLGQGANSHYGYTF. CDR3 bases: TGCGCCAGCAGCTTGCTCGGACAGGGGGCTAATTCACACTATGGCTACACCTTC.

J is TRBJ2-7 and V is TRBV13, with 7 bases identical to TRBD1. The CDR3 totals 17 residues. Looked up from germline, CDR1 is PRHDT and CDR2 is FYEKMQ (reference sequence). Trimming removed 4 bases from V and 2 bases from J; junction bases left unmatched: 14. Here the CDR3 DNA reads TGTGCCAGCAGCTCAGGGCGAGGGGGCAAGACCACCTACGAGCAGTACTTC. Translated: CASSSGRGGKTTYEQYF. The complete variable domain, with remaining parts taken from reference TRBV13 and TRBJ2-7, reads AAGVIQSPRHLIKEKRETATLKCYPIPRHDTVYWYQQGPGQDPQFLISFYEKMQSDKGSIPDRFSAQQFSDYHSELNMSSLELGDSALYFCASSSGRGGKTTYEQYFGPGTRLTVT.

The chain combines TRBV11-2 with TRBJ1-4; D perhaps matches TRBD1 (5 bases). Trimming took 0 bases from V and 2 from J, leaving 7 bases between them. Germline values: CDR1 SGHAT, CDR2 FQNNGV. The CDR3 has 15 amino acids. The CDR3 loop is CASSLEWGTNEKLFF. Written as DNA, the CDR3 is TGTGCCAGCAGCTTAGAGTGGGGCACTAATGAAAAACTGTTTTTT.

The chain uses TRBV25-1 and TRBJ2-5; maybe TRBD2 (6 bases). The ends were cut back, 4 bases at V and 2 bases at J, with 14 bases in the middle. The CDR3 sequence is 15 residues long. The V gene's germline CDR1 is MGHDK and CDR2 SYGVNS. The CDR3 loop is CASSADRTIQETQYF. In DNA, the CDR3 is TGTGCCAGCAGTGCCGATAGGACTATTCAAGAGACCCAGTACTTC.

The chain carries TRBV27 and TRBJ2-7; tentative D call: TRBD2 (5 bases). Germline V gene sequence: CDR1 MNHEY, CDR2 SMNVEV (reference sequence). V gave up 1 base and J gave up 3 bases, with 10 bases separating them. CDR3 length equals 14 residues. The CDR3 spells CASSLYGGYYEQYF. The CDR3 DNA reads as TGTGCCAGCAGTTTATACGGCGGGTACTACGAGCAGTACTTC.

This clone appeared a single time. The genes are TRBV7-5 and TRBJ2-7; the table's D call, TRBD1, was not checked against the DNA. TRBV7-5 corresponds to a pseudogene. The CDR3 is made up of 13 amino acids. CDR3 nucleotides: TGTGTCAGAAGCCCTGACAGGTCCTACGAGCAGTACTTC. This sequence encodes CVRSPDRSYEQYF.

This clone was picked up one time. One end of the junction fails to match germline, which may point to a read error. V and J are TRBV4-1 and TRBJ2-4; 7 bases fit TRBD2. This CDR3 contains 14 residues. Germline-derived CDR1 and CDR2 are MGHRA and YSYEKL. The CDR3 sequence: CASSQELAVAGFHF. The CDR3 DNA sequence: TGCGCCAGCAGCCAAGAACTCGCGGTAGCGGGTTTTCACTTC.

The genes are TRBV28 and TRBJ1-4; a weak D match, TRBD1 (5 bases). This CDR3 is built from 18 residues. CDR1 and CDR2 from the germline V gene are MDHEN and SYDVKM. V was pared by 5 bases and J by 8 bases, with 27 bases between. CDR3 sequence: CASSALRGREMHREKLFF. In DNA form, the CDR3 reads TGTGCCAGCAGTGCATTAAGGGGCCGCGAAATGCATAGGGAAAAACTGTTTTTT.

DNA for the CDR3: TGTGCCAGCAGCCCCCGACAGTACTATGGCTACACCTTC. This gives the protein CASSPRQYYGYTF. The genes are TRBV27 and TRBJ1-2, with D perhaps matching TRBD1 (5 bases). CDR3 length equals 13 residues. Germline loops: CDR1 MNHEY, CDR2 SMNVEV (reference sequence). Trimming pared 6 bases from V and 3 bases from J, leaving 11 bases between.

The genes are TRBV29-1 and TRBJ2-1, with D possibly matching TRBD1 (5 bases). The CDR3 has 12 residues. Germline CDR1 SQVTM, CDR2 ANQGSEA. V lost 8 bases, J lost 6 bases, and 14 bases lay in between. The CDR3 is CSSRTGLNEQFF. The DNA of the CDR3 is TGCAGCTCCCGAACAGGTCTCAATGAGCAGTTCTTC.

The CDR3 nucleotides read TGTGCCAGCAGCGCCCAACAGGGGAACACTGAAGCTTTCTTT. Encoded protein: CASSAQQGNTEAFF. This chain uses TRBV9 with TRBJ1-1; perhaps TRBD1 as D (6 bases). Germline values: CDR1 SGDLS, CDR2 YYNGEE. V was pared by 3 bases and J by 1 base, with 10 bases between. CDR3 length: 14 residues.

The chain is built from TRBV13 and TRBJ2-7, with a weak D call TRBD2 (6 bases). In germline, CDR1 is PRHDT, CDR2 FYEKMQ (reference sequence). Trimming took off 2 bases at V and 4 bases at J, with 15 bases between the two ends. CDR3 length: 15 amino acids. In DNA, the CDR3 is TGTGCCAGCAGCTTATTCGGGACTCCCGTTTACGAGCAGTACTTC. This sequence encodes CASSLFGTPVYEQYF.

This sequence joins TRBV19 and TRBJ2-3; perhaps TRBD2 as D (6 bases). Germline CDR1 and CDR2: LNHDA and SQIVND (reference sequence). V shed 4 bases and J shed 4 bases, with 12 bases lying between them. The CDR3 sequence is 14 residues long. The CDR3 here is CASSSGRLADTQYF. The CDR3, as DNA: TGTGCCAGTAGTAGTGGGAGACTAGCAGATACGCAGTATTTT.

J is TRBJ1-1 and V is TRBV9; no reliable D call. Trimming removed 2 bases at V and 1 base at J, with 15 bases between. The CDR3 runs to 16 residues. CDR1 and CDR2 from the germline V gene are SGDLS and YYNGEE. The CDR3 sequence is CASSVGALRENTEAFF. The DNA of the CDR3 is TGTGCCAGCAGCGTGGGAGCTTTACGGGAGAACACTGAAGCTTTCTTT. Variable domain in full (rest from reference TRBV9 and TRBJ1-1): DSGVTQTPKHLITATGQRVTLRCSPRSGDLSVYWYQQSLDQGLQFLIQYYNGEERAKGNILERFSAQQFPDLHSELNLSSLELGDSALYFCASSVGALRENTEAFFGQGTRLTVV.

CDR3 in DNA: TGTGCCAGCAGGACACCCGCAGGGGATACGCAGTATTTT. Its protein is CASRTPAGDTQYF. The chain has TRBV7-6 and TRBJ2-3; weak D call: TRBD1 (5 bases). V lost 6 bases, J lost 6 bases, and 13 bases lay in between. The CDR3 is 13 residues long. Per germline, CDR1 SGHVS and CDR2 FNYEAQ.

This chain uses TRBV21-1 with TRBJ2-3; the D segment call TRBD2 is taken from the table without a DNA check. TRBV21-1 is marked as a pseudogene. CDR3 size: 19 residues. This chain's CDR3 is CASSTSGLAGGPLEDTQYF. CDR3 DNA: TGTGCCAGCAGCACCTCGGGACTAGCGGGAGGGCCGCTCGAAGATACGCAGTATTTT.

The chain joins TRBV4-2 to TRBJ2-3, with 9 bases that match TRBD1. There are 16 residues in the CDR3. The V segment lost 2 bases and the J segment 3 bases; nucleotides outside the gene matches: 6. Germline-derived CDR1 and CDR2 are LGHNA and YNFKEQ. DNA for the CDR3: TGTGCCAGCAGCCAATCGCCGGGACAGGGAACAGATACGCAGTATTTT. It yields the protein CASSQSPGQGTDTQYF.

Here the CDR3 DNA reads TGTGCCAGCAGCAACCGGGACAGGGACCACAATGAGCAGTTCTTC. This encodes CASSNRDRDHNEQFF. This chain links TRBV7-9 with TRBJ2-1; 9 bases map to TRBD1. J gave up 5 bases and V 5 bases, and 7 bases lay outside the gene matches. Looked up from germline, CDR1 is SEHNR and CDR2 is FQNEAQ (reference sequence). The CDR3 has 15 amino acids. Full variable domain (rest looked up from reference TRBV7-9 and TRBJ2-1): DTGVSQNPRHKITKRGQNVTFRCDPISEHNRLYWYRQTLGQGPEFLTYFQNEAQLEKSRLLSDRFSAERPKGSFSTLEIQRTEQGDSAMYLCASSNRDRDHNEQFFGPGTRLTVL.

The chain links TRBV6-5 to TRBJ2-7; 11 bases map to TRBD2. The germline V gene has CDR1 MNHEY and CDR2 SVGAGI. The CDR3 is made up of 15 amino acids. V was pared by 2 bases and J by 4 bases, with 4 bases of the junction left unmatched. CDR3 amino acids: CASSYRGLAVYEQYF. The CDR3 bases are TGTGCCAGCAGTTACCGGGGACTAGCGGTATACGAGCAGTACTTC.

The V gene is TRBV28, the J gene TRBJ2-2; 10 bases are a match to TRBD1. The CDR3 contains 15 residues. Germline CDR1 is MDHEN and CDR2 is SYDVKM. V lost 3 bases, J lost 7 bases, and 5 bases stayed unmatched. This CDR3 is CASSFDRGLDGELFF. As DNA, the CDR3 is TGTGCCAGCAGTTTCGACAGGGGGCTGGACGGGGAGCTGTTTTTT.

The chain uses TRBV5-1 and TRBJ2-2; 10 positions match TRBD2. The germline CDR1 and CDR2 sequences are SGHRS and YFSETQ. The CDR3 loop spans 15 amino acids. Losses at the gene ends were 0 bases for V and 6 bases for J; bases not matched to a gene: 2. The CDR3 nucleotides read TGCGCCAGCAGCTTGGCCCTAGCGGGAGCCGGGGAGCTGTTTTTT. This codes for CASSLALAGAGELFF.